This T cell receptor beta chain was found in a study of cytomegalovirus exposure and HLA in healthy donors. Study-wide results and limits: The authors listed approximately 160 TCR beta chains as cytomegalovirus-associated.

Remarks on this clone: As yet, its antigen is unknown.

The PCR made use of 60 Vbeta and 13 Jbeta primers. Sequenced by immunoSEQ multiplex PCR; TCRdb stores in-frame clones only, minus some. The data hold some 130,000 clones, with around 76% observed a single time. Germline V CDR1 and CDR2: MNHNS, SASEGT. CDR3 length equals 15 residues. J gave up 4 bases and V 5 bases, and 7 bases lay outside the gene matches. This TCR came from a male donor in good health and CMV-seronegative. The sequencing sample was made of PBMCs. The chain recombines TRBV6-1 with TRBJ1-4, with 7 bases lining up with TRBD1. CDR3 sequence (DNA): TGTGCCAGCAGTCTGCGACAGGGCCTTAATGAAAAACTGTTTTTT. Residues: CASSLRQGLNEKLFF.